The source of this T cell receptor (beta chain) is a study of cytotoxic CD8 clonotypes in ibrutinib-treated CLL. The length of the CDR3 is 13 residues. With 5 bases removed from V and 1 base from J, the gap between germline ends came to 8 bases. CDR1 is MNHEY and CDR2 is SMNVEV in the germline V gene (reference sequence). Roughly 1.8 micrograms of genomic DNA (from cryopreserved PBMCs) were used for TCR beta libraries. Clones were read by immunoSEQ multiplex PCR, and TCRdb kept only the in-frame ones, dropping some. This table has 97,000 or so clones, approximately 78% appearing once. The clonotype was recovered from a human donor with chronic lymphocytic leukemia. The V call is TRBV27, the J call TRBJ2-5; no firm D call. Specimen: PBMCs, collected after 12 months of ibrutinib treatment. The DNA for the CDR3 is TGTGCCAGCAGTCCCCAGATCCAAGAGACCCAGTACTTC. It yields the protein CASSPQIQETQYF.